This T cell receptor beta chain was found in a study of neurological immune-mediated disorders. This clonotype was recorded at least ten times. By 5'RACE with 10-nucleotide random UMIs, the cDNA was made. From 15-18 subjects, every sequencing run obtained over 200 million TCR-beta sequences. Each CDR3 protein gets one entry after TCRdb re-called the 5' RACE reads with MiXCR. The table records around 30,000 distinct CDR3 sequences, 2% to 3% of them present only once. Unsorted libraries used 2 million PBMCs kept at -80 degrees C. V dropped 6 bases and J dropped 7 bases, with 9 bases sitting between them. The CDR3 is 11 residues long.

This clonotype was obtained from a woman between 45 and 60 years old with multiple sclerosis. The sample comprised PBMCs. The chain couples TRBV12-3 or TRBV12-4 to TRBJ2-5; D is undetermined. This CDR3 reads CASSRDMTQYF. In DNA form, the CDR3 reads TGTGCCAGCAGCCGCGATATGACCCAGTACTTC.